One sample yielded the 20 T cell receptor beta chains listed below, sequenced in a study of cytomegalovirus exposure and HLA in healthy donors. The PCR was carried out with 60 Vbeta primers and 13 Jbeta primers. Profiled with immunoSEQ multiplex PCR; TCRdb holds only in-frame clones, not every one. The sample records 150,000 to 200,000 clones, 70% to 90% being singletons. Input material: PBMCs. The receptor source for this set is a man between 18 and 29 years old in good health and CMV-seropositive.

V usage is TRBV7-8 and J usage is TRBJ2-3; 11 nucleotides line up with TRBD2. V lost 7 bases and J lost 3; bases outside the gene matches: 6. Germline-derived CDR1 and CDR2 are SGHVS and FQNEAQ. CDR3 length: 15 amino acids. The CDR3 nucleotides are TGTGCCAGCATGCTAGCGGGGGGTGGAACAGATACGCAGTATTTT. As protein: CASMLAGGGTDTQYF.

The chain joins TRBV4-3 to TRBJ1-2; D is ambiguous. CDR3 size: 16 residues. V was trimmed by 0 bases and J by 3 bases, leaving 14 bases between them. CDR1 LGHNA and CDR2 YSLEER come from the germline V gene. The CDR3 region is CASSQDRGSLHYGYTF. CDR3 DNA: TGCGCCAGCAGCCAAGATCGAGGGTCCCTTCACTATGGCTACACCTTC.

This clone was found once. The chain joins TRBV9 to TRBJ2-5; 9 bases are a match to TRBD2. Per germline, CDR1 SGDLS and CDR2 YYNGEE. Trimming removed 0 bases from V and 5 bases from J; junction bases left unmatched: 5. This CDR3 has 15 residues. The DNA for the CDR3 is TGTGCCAGCAGCGTAGTAGGCGGGGGGGCTGAGACCCAGTACTTC. This codes for CASSVVGGGAETQYF. The variable domain in full, completed from reference TRBV9 and TRBJ2-5, reads DSGVTQTPKHLITATGQRVTLRCSPRSGDLSVYWYQQSLDQGLQFLIQYYNGEERAKGNILERFSAQQFPDLHSELNLSSLELGDSALYFCASSVVGGGAETQYFGPGTRLLVL.

The CDR3 is CASSTPTGGATEAFF. As DNA, the CDR3 is TGTGCCAGCAGCACACCGACAGGGGGGGCCACTGAAGCTTTCTTT. The chain joins TRBV7-9 to TRBJ1-1; 9 nucleotides line up with TRBD1. The ends lost 5 bases at V and 4 bases at J; junction bases unmatched: 8. Germline CDR1 is SEHNR and CDR2 is FQNEAQ (reference sequence). This CDR3 is built from 15 residues.

Comments on this clone: At the DNA level, this CDR3 is encoded by other sequences in the same sample as well. V gene TRBV5-1 combines with J gene TRBJ2-5, with TRBD2 identical over 13 bases. J lost 3 bases, V lost 0 bases, and 2 bases had no gene match. The CDR3 contains 16 residues. CDR1 SGHRS and CDR2 YFSETQ come from the germline V gene. The CDR3 loop reads CASSLGGTSGEETQYF. In DNA, the CDR3 is TGCGCCAGCAGCTTGGGGGGGACTAGCGGGGAAGAGACCCAGTACTTC.

The CDR3: CAWIGQFTEAFF. CDR3 DNA sequence: TGTGCCTGGATCGGACAGTTCACTGAAGCTTTCTTT. The J gene is TRBJ1-1, the V gene TRBV30; D is possibly TRBD1 (6 bases). The germline V gene encodes CDR1 GTSNPN and CDR2 SVGIG (reference sequence). The germline V and J ends were trimmed by 4 bases and 4 bases, with 10 bases remaining between them. CDR3 length: 12 residues.

The chain uses TRBV27 and TRBJ1-2, with D possibly being TRBD1 (6 bases). Germline lookup yields CDR1 MNHEY and CDR2 SMNVEV (reference sequence). Trimming left V 6 bases short and J 1 base short, with 9 bases between. The CDR3 totals 13 residues. CDR3 in amino acids: CASSAGVNYGYTF. The CDR3, as DNA: TGTGCCAGCAGCGCAGGGGTTAACTATGGCTACACCTTC.

CDR3 nucleotide sequence: TGCGCCAGCAGCTTGGCGATAATAGGGGGGGCTGGTATAGATGAGCAGTTCTTC. It codes for CASSLAIIGGAGIDEQFF. The gene calls are TRBV5-1 and TRBJ2-1, with D perhaps matching TRBD2 (7 bases). Germline V gene data show CDR1 as SGHRS and CDR2 as YFSETQ. The CDR3 covers 18 residues. V was cut by 0 bases and J by 8 bases, with 24 bases left in between.

Regarding this clone: At one end the junction does not follow the germline gene, possibly because of a read error. The chain joins TRBV7-7 to TRBJ1-3, with D perhaps matching TRBD1 (5 bases). Germline values: CDR1 SSHAT, CDR2 FNYEAQ (reference sequence). This CDR3 is 17 amino acids long. The CDR3 DNA is TGTGCTAGCAGCTTAGCGTTCGGGGGAGGCCCTGGAAACACCATATATTTT. Residues: CASSLAFGGGPGNTIYF.

This clone was recorded only once. The V call is TRBV10-2, the J call TRBJ2-2; 10 positions match TRBD2. Germline V gene sequence: CDR1 WSHSY, CDR2 SAAADI. The CDR3 runs to 15 residues. With V trimmed by 7 bases and J by 4 bases, 6 bases remained unmatched. CDR3 region: CASKAGGPGTGELFF. CDR3 nucleotide sequence: TGCGCCAGCAAAGCGGGGGGGCCGGGCACCGGGGAGCTGTTTTTT.

This chain joins TRBV4-3 and TRBJ1-4, with unresolved D. This CDR3 is 16 amino acids long. The germline CDR1 and CDR2 sequences are LGHNA and YSLEER. Trimming cost V 2 bases and J 2 bases, with 12 bases left between them. The CDR3 here is CASSQSAGGTNEKLFF. CDR3 sequence (DNA): TGCGCCAGCAGCCAAAGCGCGGGTGGGACTAATGAAAAACTGTTTTTT.

This chain connects TRBV7-9 to TRBJ1-2; 7 bases map to TRBD1. CDR3 length equals 13 residues. V trimming: 4 bases; J trimming: 5 bases; junction bases outside the gene matches: 4. Per germline, CDR1 SEHNR and CDR2 FQNEAQ (reference sequence). CDR3 nucleotides: TGTGCCAGCAGCTGGGACAGTTTTTATGGCTACACCTTC. Amino acid sequence: CASSWDSFYGYTF.

This chain connects TRBV20-1 to TRBJ2-7; 7 bases are shared with TRBD1. The trim removed 6 bases at V and 7 bases at J, leaving 6 bases unmatched. The CDR3 contains 11 residues. Germline V gene lookup returns CDR1 DFQATT and CDR2 SNEGSKA (reference sequence). The DNA of the CDR3 is TGCAGTGCAAAAACAGGGGCGGAGCAGTACTTC. Protein: CSAKTGAEQYF.

The chain employs TRBV11-3 and TRBJ1-3; D remains unclear. Looked up from germline, CDR1 is SGHNT and CDR2 is YENEEA. V gave up 2 bases and J gave up 0 bases, with 5 bases separating them. This CDR3 region has 14 residues. CDR3: CASSLSYSGNTIYF. The CDR3 DNA sequence: TGTGCCAGCAGCTTAAGCTACTCTGGAAACACCATATATTTT. Together with reference TRBV11-3 and TRBJ1-3, the CDR3 gives the full variable domain: EAGVVQSPRYKIIEKKQPVAFWCNPISGHNTLYWYLQNLGQGPELLIRYENEEAVDDSQLPKDRFSAERLKGVDSTLKIQPAELGDSAVYLCASSLSYSGNTIYFGEGSWLTVV.

V is TRBV2 and J is TRBJ2-5, with 14 bases fitting TRBD2. With 3 bases clipped from V and 5 bases from J, the junction kept 5 bases outside the gene matches. CDR1 and CDR2 from the germline V gene are SNHLY and FYNNEI. The CDR3 contains 16 residues. The CDR3 DNA reads as TGTGCCAGCAGTGATCCCAGGACTAGCGGGGGGGAGACCCAGTACTTC. Translation gives CASSDPRTSGGETQYF. Variable domain in full (rest from reference TRBV2 and TRBJ2-5): EPEVTQTPSHQVTQMGQEVILRCVPISNHLYFYWYRQILGQKVEFLVSFYNNEISEKSEIFDDQFSVERPDGSNFTLKIRSTKLEDSAMYFCASSDPRTSGGETQYFGPGTRLLVL.

This rearrangement joins TRBV19 to TRBJ2-2; a possible D gene is TRBD1 (6 bases). CDR3 length: 15 amino acids. V was pared by 7 bases and J by 5 bases, with 17 bases between. Looked up from germline, CDR1 is LNHDA and CDR2 is SQIVND (reference sequence). CDR3 residues: CASMIGRGWTGELFF. CDR3 sequence (DNA): TGTGCCAGTATGATAGGCAGGGGATGGACCGGGGAGCTGTTTTTT.

The J gene is TRBJ2-7, the V gene TRBV5-4; 11 bases align to TRBD1. Germline CDR1 and CDR2: SGHNT and YYREEE (reference sequence). This CDR3 has 14 residues. Losses at the gene ends were 5 bases for V and 5 bases for J; bases not matched to a gene: 6. In DNA, the CDR3 is TGTGCCAGCAGTGGGACAGGGGGGTTCGACGAGCAGTACTTC. The encoded protein is CASSGTGGFDEQYF.

The V and J genes are TRBV30 and TRBJ1-6, with D unclear. Trimming pared 4 bases from V and 0 bases from J, leaving 7 bases between. CDR1 is GTSNPN and CDR2 is SVGIG in the germline V gene (reference sequence). The CDR3 loop spans 14 amino acids. CDR3 loop: CAWIGSSYNSPLHF. The CDR3 DNA sequence: TGTGCCTGGATAGGGAGCTCCTATAATTCACCCCTCCACTTT.

Regarding this clone: Compared with germline, one end of the junction differs, possibly owing to a read error. This chain joins TRBV7-6 and TRBJ2-3; D might be TRBD2 (7 bases). Germline V gives CDR1 SGHVS, CDR2 FNYEAQ. CDR3 length equals 16 residues. This CDR3 is CAGSLEGGASTDTQYF. The DNA for the CDR3 is TGTGCCGGCAGCTTAGAGGGGGGGGCTAGCACAGATACGCAGTATTTT.

CDR3 in DNA: TGTGCCAGCAGCGGAACTAGCGGGGGGGTTTACGAGCAGTACTTC. Its translation is CASSGTSGGVYEQYF. V gene TRBV4-2 combines with J gene TRBJ2-7; 13 nucleotides agree with TRBD2. Trimming cost V 5 bases and J 4 bases; bases outside gene matches: 5. The CDR3 is made up of 15 amino acids. In germline, CDR1 is LGHNA, CDR2 YNFKEQ.